These 15 T cell receptor beta chains share one sample of origin, sequenced in a study of Tregs in tolerant kidney transplant recipients. The method was immunoSEQ multiplex PCR; TCRdb's version includes in-frame clones alone and lacks a portion of them. The sample consists of roughly 80,000 clones, about 91% of them appearing once. The starting material was Tregs from blood, obtained before the transplant. The receptors here all came from a human donor who received a combined kidney and bone marrow transplant.

The table lists this clone with a count of one. V gene TRBV5-8 combines with J gene TRBJ1-1; 10 bases line up with TRBD1. CDR3 length: 14 residues. In germline, CDR1 is SGHTS, CDR2 YDEGEE. V lost 4 bases to trimming and J lost 3 bases; unmatched junction nucleotides: 3. The CDR3 DNA follows: TGTGCCAGCAGCCGGGACAGGGGATACACTGAAGCTTTCTTT. Its translation is CASSRDRGYTEAFF.

The chain carries TRBV6-5 and TRBJ2-3, with D uncertain. V was shortened by 6 bases and J by 2 bases, with 3 bases between the two germline ends. The length of the CDR3 is 11 residues. Germline CDR1 is MNHEY and CDR2 is SVGAGI. The CDR3: CASRATDTQYF. The CDR3 nucleotides read TGTGCCAGCAGAGCCACAGATACGCAGTATTTT.

In DNA, the CDR3 is TGTGCCAGCAGCTTGGCCTGGGGGTTTACTGAAGCTTTCTTT. Its protein product is CASSLAWGFTEAFF. The genes are TRBV5-4 and TRBJ1-1, with D possibly matching TRBD1 (5 bases). The CDR3 has 14 residues. Looked up from germline, CDR1 is SGHNT and CDR2 is YYREEE (reference sequence). V lost 0 bases and J 5 bases, leaving 11 bases between the germline ends.

The chain has TRBV10-3 and TRBJ2-1; 7 bases align to TRBD2. With 6 bases clipped from V and 4 bases from J, the junction kept 9 bases outside the gene matches. The CDR3 runs 15 residues. From germline, CDR1 is ENHRY and CDR2 SYGVKD. The CDR3 reads CAISNQAGSYNEQFF. CDR3 DNA sequence: TGTGCCATCAGCAACCAAGCGGGATCTTACAATGAGCAGTTCTTC.

This clone has only a few counts. The gene calls are TRBV4-1 and TRBJ2-7; D gene unclear. Germline CDR1 and CDR2: MGHRA and YSYEKL. This CDR3 is 14 amino acids long. Trimming removed 0 bases from V and 3 bases from J, with 9 bases in between. In DNA form, the CDR3 reads TGCGCCAGCAGCCAAGAACTCACTTACTACGAGCAGTACTTC. Its protein is CASSQELTYYEQYF.

This chain joins TRBV5-8 and TRBJ1-4; D uncertain. Germline V gene data show CDR1 as SGHTS and CDR2 as YDEGEE. There are 11 residues in the CDR3. Trimming left V 4 bases short and J 12 bases short, with 10 bases between. The DNA for the CDR3 is TGTGCCAGCAGCCCAGCAGGTCAACTGTTTTTT. It encodes CASSPAGQLFF.

V is TRBV11-2 and J is TRBJ2-5; 7 nucleotides line up with TRBD2. This CDR3 spans 17 amino acids. Trimming took 7 bases from V and 1 from J; bases not matched to a gene: 15. Looked up from germline, CDR1 is SGHAT and CDR2 is FQNNGV. As DNA, the CDR3 is TGTGCCAGCACCACTATCTGGGGGGAGGGCCTCCAAGAGACCCAGTACTTC. Amino acid sequence: CASTTIWGEGLQETQYF.

This clone was observed a handful of times. This rearrangement joins TRBV4-3 to TRBJ2-1, with TRBD2 matching 15 bases. Germline CDR1 is LGHNA and CDR2 is YSLEER. V lost 3 bases to trimming and J lost 8 bases; unmatched junction nucleotides: 8. The CDR3 contains 17 residues. The CDR3 sequence: CASSHGLAGGPRDEQFF. CDR3 sequence (DNA): TGCGCCAGCAGCCATGGACTAGCGGGAGGGCCGAGGGATGAGCAGTTCTTC.

The V call is TRBV5-1, the J call TRBJ2-7; possibly TRBD1 for D (6 bases). Trimming cost V 4 bases and J 4 bases, with 18 bases left between them. The germline gives CDR1 SGHRS, CDR2 YFSETQ. The CDR3 contains 15 residues. The CDR3, as DNA: TGCGCCAGCAGCGCGGATGGACAGAGCTTATACGAGCAGTACTTC. Protein: CASSADGQSLYEQYF.

V usage is TRBV29-1 and J usage is TRBJ1-1; D is ambiguous. This CDR3 contains 12 residues. Trimming cost V 3 bases and J 3 bases, with 8 bases left between them. Germline CDR1 reads SQVTM; CDR2 reads ANQGSEA. The CDR3 nucleotides read TGCAGCGTTGATATTCAGGACACTGAAGCTTTCTTT. The encoded protein is CSVDIQDTEAFF. The full variable domain, rest sourced from reference TRBV29-1 and TRBJ1-1, is SAVISQKPSRDICQRGTSLTIQCQVDSQVTMMFWYRQQPGQSLTLIATANQGSEATYESGFVIDKFPISRPNLTFSTLTVSNMSPEDSSIYLCSVDIQDTEAFFGQGTRLTVV.

This rearrangement joins TRBV4-1 to TRBJ2-3; D might be TRBD1 or TRBD2, each matching 5 bases. The CDR3 totals 19 residues. Trimming shortened V by 0 bases and J by 2 bases, and 21 bases separated the two germline ends. The V gene's germline CDR1 is MGHRA and CDR2 YSYEKL. The CDR3 region is CASSQDRSGLGTSTDTQYF. In nucleotides, the CDR3 is TGCGCCAGCAGCCAAGATCGGTCGGGGTTAGGGACCTCCACAGATACGCAGTATTTT.

The CDR3 loop reads CASSPGLGSNYGYTF. CDR3 bases: TGTGCCAGCAGCCCGGGATTAGGGTCGAACTATGGCTACACCTTC. The rearrangement joins TRBV28 to TRBJ1-2, with D hard to call. Germline CDR1 MDHEN, CDR2 SYDVKM. This CDR3 spans 15 amino acids. Trimming removed 6 bases at V and 2 bases at J, with 16 bases between.

This CDR3 is CSVEGQGALEQFF. The CDR3 DNA is TGCAGCGTTGAAGGACAGGGGGCACTTGAGCAGTTCTTC. This chain links TRBV29-1 with TRBJ2-1, with 10 bases matching TRBD1. With V trimmed by 1 base and J by 9 bases, 3 bases remained unmatched. The CDR3 has 13 amino acids. Per germline, CDR1 SQVTM and CDR2 ANQGSEA.

V usage is TRBV2 and J usage is TRBJ1-2; 9 nucleotides align to TRBD1. V lost 5 bases and J lost 6; bases outside the gene matches: 10. The CDR3 runs 15 residues. Germline CDR1 is SNHLY and CDR2 is FYNNEI. The CDR3 bases are TGTGCCAGCAGTAAAGGACAGGGGCCGCCGGATGGCTACACCTTC. It encodes CASSKGQGPPDGYTF.

A remark on this clone: Mismatch with germline at one junction end may stem from a read error. The V call is TRBV20-1, the J call TRBJ2-7; tentative D call: TRBD2 (6 bases). Germline CDR1 is DFQATT and CDR2 is SNEGSKA (reference sequence). The CDR3 sequence is 11 residues long. The CDR3 nucleotides read TGCAGTGCTAGAGAGGGGGACTGGGCCAACTTC. Encoded protein: CSAREGDWANF.